This T cell receptor (beta chain) stems from a study of blood T cell repertoires in COVID-19. As originally analysed: Estimation of nucleated cell counts relied on the amplification of reference gene primers. Libraries were prepared by immunoSEQ multiplex PCR; TCRdb keeps only in-frame clonotypes and omits some of them. The V and J calls and clone size were taken over from that table, and D and trimming were inferred from the DNA. This table holds 65,000 to 70,000 clones, about 91% found once. Trimming at V came to 3 bases and at J to 6 bases, leaving 12 bases not matched to a gene. The CDR3 spans 16 residues. CDR1 is MDHEN, CDR2 SYDVKM, per germline.

The sample taken for sequencing was peripheral blood. The V gene is TRBV28, the J gene TRBJ1-1; 8 bases line up with TRBD1. This TCR was sampled from a human donor with active COVID-19. The donor label of this sample is uncertain. CDR3 region: CASSFIGLMDRAEAFF. The CDR3 bases are TGTGCCAGCAGTTTTATCGGATTGATGGACAGGGCTGAAGCTTTCTTT.